A selection of T cell receptor beta chains follows, all from one sample in a study of cytomegalovirus exposure and HLA in healthy donors. Measured with immunoSEQ multiplex PCR; TCRdb has only the in-frame clones, and not every one. Of approximately 160,000 clones listed, roughly 82% were seen once; the top ten hold 1.5% to 2%. The sample was PBMCs. These receptor sequences come from a woman younger than 45 in good health and CMV-seronegative. Both conserved end residues are part of each CDR3. The order of the fields is J gene, D gene, clone size, V gene, CDR3 DNA, CDR3 protein. A D gene is named only where the DNA matches it firmly. Part of the rows lack a size; the others show once, few, many or a class for expanded clones.

TRBJ1-1 NA NA TRBV18 TGTGCCAGCTCACCACTGGACAGCTTGAACACTGAAGCTTTCTTT CASSPLDSLNTEAFF
TRBJ1-2 TRBD1 NA TRBV10-1 TGCGCCAGCACCGGGGGGCGGGCCAGGGGGCAGGACTATGGCTACACCTTC CASTGGRARGQDYGYTF
TRBJ1-1 NA once TRBV25-1 TGTGCCAGCAGTGAATTGGTCCAGGGATTTTCGAGGACTGAAGCTTTCTTT CASSELVQGFSRTEAFF
TRBJ1-2 NA NA TRBV6-5 TGTGCCAGCAGTTACGTCAGGGATGGTACGATGGGTGGCTACACCTTC CASSYVRDGTMGGYTF
TRBJ2-7 TRBD2 NA TRBV19 TGTGCCAGTAGTATACGTAGCGGGGGCTCCTACGAGCAGTACTTC CASSIRSGGSYEQYF
TRBJ1-1 TRBD1 NA TRBV5-8 TGTGCCAGCAGCTCTACAGGGGTCTACACTGAAGCTTTCTTT CASSSTGVYTEAFF
TRBJ2-7 TRBD1 NA TRBV11-3 TGTGCCAGCAGCCCCAGGGGGACAGCCCAAACCTACGAGCAGTACTTC CASSPRGTAQTYEQYF
TRBJ2-1 NA NA TRBV30 TGTGCCTGGAAGAGGTCCTCCTACAATGAGCAGTTCTTC CAWKRSSYNEQFF
TRBJ1-5 NA NA TRBV2 TGTGCCAGCAGCCCAATGCGGGTGGGAAATCAGCCCCAGCATTTT CASSPMRVGNQPQHF
TRBJ1-5 NA NA TRBV9 TGTGCCAGCAGCGTAGGGCCCGTTCAGCCCCAGCATTTT CASSVGPVQPQHF
TRBJ1-1 NA few TRBV6-1 TGTGCCAGCAGTGAATTAGGGACAACTGGGACCACTGAAGCTTTCTTT CASSELGTTGTTEAFF
TRBJ1-2 NA few TRBV27 TGTGCCAGCAGTTTCGGCGGAAGGCCCTCTAACTATGGCTACACCTTC CASSFGGRPSNYGYTF
TRBJ2-6 TRBD2 NA TRBV6-5 TGTGCCAGCAGTTACTCGGGAGGGGCCGGGGCCAACGTCCTGACTTTC CASSYSGGAGANVLTF
TRBJ1-2 NA NA TRBV10-3 TGTGCCATCAGTGATGGGAGGCGCTATGGCTACACCTTC CAISDGRRYGYTF
TRBJ1-6 NA few TRBV5-4 TGTGCCAGCAGCCCCCGCGGGGACTCACCCCTCCACTTT CASSPRGDSPLHF
TRBJ2-5 TRBD2 NA TRBV6-1 TGTGCCAGCAGTGATTGGACTAGCAGAGAGACCCAGTACTTC CASSDWTSRETQYF
TRBJ2-7 NA once TRBV4-1 TGCGCCAGCAGCCGCCTAGCCACCTACGAGCAGTACTTC CASSRLATYEQYF
TRBJ2-7 TRBD2 NA TRBV7-2 TGTGCCAGCAGCAGGAGAGAGTTGAGCGGGAGGGCTCTTGACGAGCAGTACTTC CASSRRELSGRALDEQYF
TRBJ1-2 NA once TRBV5-1 TGCGCCAGCAGCGCACAGGGAAACTATGGCTACACCTTC CASSAQGNYGYTF
TRBJ1-4 TRBD1 once TRBV10-3 TGTGCCATCGGCAGGGACAGGGCAAATGAAAAACTGTTTTTT CAIGRDRANEKLFF
TRBJ2-2 TRBD1 NA TRBV28 TGTGCCAGCAGTCCACGGACAGGTCAGTCCGGGGAGCTGTTTTTT CASSPRTGQSGELFF
TRBJ1-1 NA NA TRBV19 TGTGCCAGTAGTATAACAGGCTTGAACACTGAAGCTTTCTTT CASSITGLNTEAFF
TRBJ2-2 TRBD2 NA TRBV27 TGTGCCAGCAGTTTAAGGGTAGCGGGAGCGGGCGGGGAGCTGTTTTTT CASSLRVAGAGGELFF
TRBJ1-1 NA once TRBV7-9 TGTGCCAGCAGCTTACAAACTGAAGCTTTCTTT CASSLQTEAFF
TRBJ2-3 TRBD2 NA TRBV5-8 TGTGCCAGCAGCTCGAGCGGGAACCCCAGCACAGATACGCAGTATTTT CASSSSGNPSTDTQYF
TRBJ1-2 TRBD1 NA TRBV9 TGTGCCAGCAGCCTTGGGGACAGGGTTAACTATGGCTACACCTTC CASSLGDRVNYGYTF
TRBJ2-5 NA NA TRBV4-2 TGTGCCAGCAGCCAACACACAGGAACCCAAGAGACCCAGTACTTC CASSQHTGTQETQYF
TRBJ1-1 TRBD1 few TRBV2 TGTGCCAGCAGTGTTCGAGGGACAGGGCGTGAAGCTTTCTTT CASSVRGTGREAFF
TRBJ1-3 TRBD1 few TRBV9 TGTGCCAGCAGCGTAGCGACAGGGGGCTCCCCTGGAAACACCATATATTTT CASSVATGGSPGNTIYF
TRBJ2-1 TRBD2 NA TRBV19 TGTGCCAGTAGTTCCACCGGGACTAGGGTCGAGCAGTTCTTC CASSSTGTRVEQFF
TRBJ2-5 TRBD1 NA TRBV7-2 TGTGCCAGCAGCTTAGCGGGGACAGGGGTTGGGGAGACCCAGTACTTC CASSLAGTGVGETQYF
TRBJ1-2 TRBD1 once TRBV28 TGTGCCAGCACCATACAGGGGCATGGCTACCCCTTC CASTIQGHGYPF
TRBJ1-1 NA many TRBV5-1 TGCGCCAGCAGCTTGGAAGGGAGTACTGAAGCTTTCTTT CASSLEGSTEAFF
TRBJ2-2 TRBD2 NA TRBV5-6 TGTGCCAGCAGCTTGGAACTAGCGGGAGTCACCGGGGAGCTGTTTTTT CASSLELAGVTGELFF
TRBJ2-7 TRBD2 few TRBV7-9 TGTGCCAGCAGCCCGCGCCGGGGGGGCGAGCAGTACTTC CASSPRRGGEQYF
TRBJ1-6 TRBD1 NA TRBV30 TGTGCCTGGAGGCGGAGACAGGGCGGTTTGGTAGTGAATTCACCCCTCCACTTT CAWRRRQGGLVVNSPLHF
TRBJ1-6 NA NA TRBV6-5 TGTGCCAGCAGTTACAATCAGGGTTCACCCCTCCACTTT CASSYNQGSPLHF
TRBJ1-2 NA NA TRBV5-6 TGTGCCAGCAGCTTGTATTCCACCCGAGGCGGCTACACCTTC CASSLYSTRGGYTF
TRBJ2-3 NA NA TRBV4-2 TGTGCCAGCAGCCAAGATCCTGTTAGCACAGATACGCAGTATTTT CASSQDPVSTDTQYF
TRBJ2-7 NA NA TRBV10-2 TGCGCCAGCAGTGAGTGGGGTAGCGAGCAGTACTTC CASSEWGSEQYF
TRBJ2-5 NA NA TRBV7-3 TGTGCCAGCAGCTTACTAGCCGGGGAGACCCAGTACTTC CASSLLAGETQYF
TRBJ1-1 TRBD1 NA TRBV4-2 TGTGCCAGCAGCCAGGACAGGGAAGCTTTCTTT CASSQDREAFF
TRBJ2-3 TRBD2 NA TRBV13 TGTGCCAGCAGCCCGGACATGACTAGCGGGGCGGTGGGGGTCCCAGATACGCAGTATTTT CASSPDMTSGAVGVPDTQYF
TRBJ1-1 TRBD1 once TRBV5-1 TGCGCCAGCAGCTTGGGAGACAGGGGGCGTTTAGGTGAAGCTTTCTTT CASSLGDRGRLGEAFF
TRBJ1-2 NA NA TRBV6-1 TGTGCCAGCAGTGAGGCCAGGGAGGATGGCTACACCTTC CASSEAREDGYTF
TRBJ1-5 TRBD1 many TRBV6-1 TGTGCCAGCAGTGAAGGACAGGGTGTTGAGCCCCAGCATTTT CASSEGQGVEPQHF
TRBJ2-1 NA few TRBV7-8 TGTGCCAGCAGCTACACCTCGACACTCAATGAGCAGTTCTTC CASSYTSTLNEQFF
TRBJ1-4 NA NA TRBV5-1 TGCGCCAGCAGCACCTCGGGGCGGGGTAATGAAAAACTGTTTTTT CASSTSGRGNEKLFF
TRBJ2-5 TRBD2 NA TRBV18 TGTGCCAGCCTAATAGCGGGGGAAGAGACCCAGTACTTC CASLIAGEETQYF
TRBJ2-1 TRBD1 few TRBV7-7 TGTGCTAGCAGCTTAGAGGGACAGGGCTCCTACAATGAGCAGTTCTTC CASSLEGQGSYNEQFF
TRBJ2-1 NA NA TRBV7-9 TGTTCCAGCAGATACACCCCCAATGAGCAGTTCTTC CSSRYTPNEQFF
TRBJ1-2 TRBD1 few TRBV4-1 TGCGCCAGCAGCCATGTAGGACAGGCAGCGACGGGCTACACCTTC CASSHVGQAATGYTF
TRBJ1-3 TRBD1 NA TRBV6-5 TGTGCCAGCAGGCCTGGGACAGGCCATTTATATTTT CASRPGTGHLYF
TRBJ2-5 NA NA TRBV5-4 TGTGCCAGCAGCCAAGGGACTCTCCAAGAGACCCAGTACTTC CASSQGTLQETQYF
TRBJ1-1 TRBD1 NA TRBV7-2 TGTGCCAGCAGCTTAGCGGCGGACAGGGGGGCTTTCTTT CASSLAADRGAFF
TRBJ2-3 TRBD2 NA TRBV27 TGTGCCAGCAGTTTATCGGGAGCGGGGGGGCTCACAGATACGCAGTATTTT CASSLSGAGGLTDTQYF
TRBJ1-2 TRBD1 NA TRBV9 TGTGCCAGCAGCGCGAGGGACAGGCCTCTCTATGGCTACACCTTC CASSARDRPLYGYTF
TRBJ2-1 NA NA TRBV7-2 TGTGCCAGCAGCTTAGCTGTAGCGAGCTCCTACAATGAGCAGTTCTTC CASSLAVASSYNEQFF